This T cell receptor beta chain was obtained from a study of T cell repertoires in cytomegalovirus infection. As for the study in general: Indicated by public TCR beta signatures were CMV infection and matching HLA type.

TCRdb independently ran MiXCR on the reads; one entry per CDR3 protein. The sample includes about 260,000 distinct CDR3 sequences, 8% to 9.5% of them seen just once. This clonotype turned up a few times. The target antigen is unknown. Study-level points and caveats: Adding up the frequency of public TCR beta families identified people who carried CMV plus the relevant HLA. Across the ex vivo response, the dominant clonotypes were HLA-C-restricted CMV-specific TCR beta clonotypes.

There are 11 residues in the CDR3. Germline CDR1 ENHRY, CDR2 SYGVKD. V was shortened by 6 bases and J by 2 bases, with 4 bases between the two germline ends. This chain uses TRBV10-3 with TRBJ1-1, with unresolved D. Sequenced sample: PBMCs. The TCR was taken from a human donor in good health (CMV status not recorded). Some clones in this sample may be carry-over from other donors' samples. In DNA form, the CDR3 reads TGTGCCATCAGGGAAAACACTGAAGCTTTCTTT. Translated, it gives CAIRENTEAFF.